Listed here are 26 T cell receptor beta chains from one sample, sequenced in a study of cytomegalovirus exposure and HLA in healthy donors. Data came from immunoSEQ multiplex PCR; TCRdb stores just in-frame clones and leaves some out. The sample yields 85,000 to 95,000 clones, 95% to 98% seen once. The sample comprised PBMCs. All receptors derive from a man younger than 35 in good health and CMV-seronegative.

This chain links TRBV5-4 with TRBJ1-1; 8 bases align to TRBD1. Germline CDR1 and CDR2: SGHNT and YYREEE (reference sequence). Trimming cost V 4 bases and J 1 base; bases outside gene matches: 6. The CDR3 has 15 amino acids. The CDR3 loop reads CASSQDRVTNTEAFF. Written as DNA, the CDR3 is TGTGCCAGCAGCCAGGACAGGGTGACGAACACTGAAGCTTTCTTT. Complete variable domain (other parts from reference TRBV5-4 and TRBJ1-1): ETGVTQSPTHLIKTRGQQVTLRCSSQSGHNTVSWYQQALGQGPQFIFQYYREEENGRGNFPPRFSGLQFPNYSSELNVNALELDDSALYLCASSQDRVTNTEAFFGQGTRLTVV.

The V and J genes are TRBV9 and TRBJ1-1, with 9 bases aligning to TRBD1. In germline, CDR1 is SGDLS, CDR2 YYNGEE. The CDR3 sequence is 16 residues long. After removal of 0 bases from V and 5 bases from J, the junction contained 8 bases not matched to a gene. The CDR3 spells CASSVAPGQGMTEAFF. The CDR3 nucleotides read TGTGCCAGCAGCGTAGCACCAGGACAGGGGATGACTGAAGCTTTCTTT.

The CDR3 sequence is CASRHDWRAGMYNEQFF. The CDR3 nucleotides read TGTGCCAGCAGACACGACTGGCGAGCAGGGATGTACAATGAGCAGTTCTTC. The rearrangement joins TRBV7-8 to TRBJ2-1; D perhaps matches TRBD1 (5 bases). Trimming pared 6 bases from V and 4 bases from J, leaving 22 bases between. CDR1 SGHVS and CDR2 FQNEAQ come from the germline V gene. The CDR3 totals 17 residues.

The sample holds one count of this clone. The V gene is TRBV10-2, the J gene TRBJ2-2; TRBD1 is a possible D gene (6 bases). The CDR3 contains 16 residues. Germline V gene sequence: CDR1 WSHSY, CDR2 SAAADI. The ends were cut back, 7 bases at V and 2 bases at J, with 17 bases in the middle. The CDR3: CASNPKLGHNTGELFF. The CDR3 DNA sequence: TGCGCCAGCAACCCCAAGTTGGGACACAACACCGGGGAGCTGTTTTTT.

This clone was seen just once. This chain joins TRBV18 and TRBJ1-1; D unclear. This CDR3 contains 16 residues. The ends were cut back, 3 bases at V and 1 base at J, with 15 bases in the middle. Germline V lookup: CDR1 KGHSH, CDR2 LQKENI. CDR3 sequence: CASSPSVLPRNTEAFF. The CDR3 nucleotides are TGTGCCAGCTCACCTTCAGTCTTACCAAGGAACACTGAAGCTTTCTTT.

This clone has only one observation. This chain links TRBV2 with TRBJ2-6; TRBD1 matches 8 bases. This CDR3 region has 17 residues. J was trimmed by 0 bases and V by 5 bases; bases with no gene match: 6. Germline-derived CDR1 and CDR2 are SNHLY and FYNNEI. The DNA of the CDR3 is TGTGCCAGCAGTCCGACAGGGGTGACCTCTGGGGCCAACGTCCTGACTTTC. Amino acid sequence: CASSPTGVTSGANVLTF.

The V call is TRBV5-1, the J call TRBJ1-3; 11 nucleotides match TRBD1. CDR3 length equals 15 residues. Germline CDR1 SGHRS, CDR2 YFSETQ. The ends lost 4 bases at V and 10 bases at J; junction bases unmatched: 10. CDR3 residues: CASSPSGDRGKTIYF. CDR3 sequence (DNA): TGCGCCAGCAGCCCTTCAGGGGACAGGGGGAAAACCATATATTTT. Drawing the rest from reference TRBV5-1 and TRBJ1-3, the complete variable domain is KAGVTQTPRYLIKTRGQQVTLSCSPISGHRSVSWYQQTPGQGLQFLFEYFSETQRNKGNFPGRFSGRQFSNSRSEMNVSTLELGDSALYLCASSPSGDRGKTIYFGEGSWLTVV.

The chain has TRBV7-2 and TRBJ2-5; D is undetermined. V dropped 3 bases and J dropped 5 bases, with 10 bases sitting between them. Per the germline V gene, CDR1 is SGHTA and CDR2 is FQGNSA. CDR3 length equals 13 residues. CDR3 sequence (DNA): TGTGCCAGCAGCTTGAGCCTCGGGGAGACCCAGTACTTC. Translated, it gives CASSLSLGETQYF. The whole variable domain, remainder taken from reference TRBV7-2 and TRBJ2-5, is GAGVSQSPSNKVTEKGKDVELRCDPISGHTALYWYRQSLGQGLEFLIYFQGNSAPDKSGLPSDRFSAERTGGSVSTLTIQRTQQEDSAVYLCASSLSLGETQYFGPGTRLLVL.

The CDR3 sequence is CASSVPGEQFF. The CDR3 DNA reads as TGCGCCAGCAGCGTGCCCGGTGAGCAGTTCTTC. The rearrangement uses TRBV5-1 and TRBJ2-1; unclear D gene. The CDR3 totals 11 residues. Germline values: CDR1 SGHRS, CDR2 YFSETQ. Trimming stripped 4 bases from V and 9 bases from J, with 8 bases between.

This chain links TRBV6-6 with TRBJ2-1; the D gene is possibly TRBD2 (5 bases). Trimming removed 5 bases from V and 0 bases from J, with 14 bases in between. Germline loops: CDR1 MNHNY, CDR2 SVGAGI (reference sequence). The CDR3 consists of 16 residues. CDR3 sequence: CASSTTGSGSYNEQFF. CDR3 coding DNA: TGTGCCAGCAGTACGACGGGGTCTGGCTCCTACAATGAGCAGTTCTTC.

The rearrangement links TRBV27 to TRBJ1-2, with 7 bases fitting TRBD1. This CDR3 region has 13 residues. The V and J ends lost 3 bases and 8 bases, in that order; junction bases with no gene match: 6. CDR1 is MNHEY, CDR2 SMNVEV, per germline (reference sequence). CDR3 coding DNA: TGTGCCAGCAGTTTTCGGGACAGACACGGCTACACCTTC. Encoded protein: CASSFRDRHGYTF.

V usage is TRBV4-3 and J usage is TRBJ2-1, with 9 bases that match TRBD2. Germline V gives CDR1 LGHNA, CDR2 YSLEER. The ends lost 1 base at V and 5 bases at J; junction bases unmatched: 9. The CDR3 runs to 17 residues. CDR3 loop: CASSQGPLAGFDNEQFF. The CDR3 DNA follows: TGCGCCAGCAGCCAAGGCCCACTAGCGGGTTTCGACAATGAGCAGTTCTTC.

The chain uses TRBV5-6 and TRBJ2-2; D remains ambiguous. The CDR3 contains 16 residues. The V end was cut by 2 bases, the J end by 0 bases, with 11 bases between. Per germline, CDR1 SGHDT and CDR2 YYEEEE. CDR3 protein: CASSFLHEANTGELFF. The CDR3 DNA sequence: TGTGCCAGCAGCTTTCTGCACGAGGCGAACACCGGGGAGCTGTTTTTT.

J is TRBJ2-3 and V is TRBV19; 12 bases agree with TRBD2. Trimming at V came to 7 bases and at J to 6 bases, leaving 8 bases not matched to a gene. CDR3 size: 15 residues. Per the germline V gene, CDR1 is LNHDA and CDR2 is SQIVND (reference sequence). In DNA form, the CDR3 reads TGTGCCAGTACCCGGACTAGCGGGATCTCGGATACGCAGTATTTT. Translation: CASTRTSGISDTQYF.

This chain joins TRBV5-1 and TRBJ1-1; 7 bases line up with TRBD1. Germline-derived CDR1 and CDR2 are SGHRS and YFSETQ. J gave up 1 base and V 3 bases, and 9 bases lay outside the gene matches. This CDR3 has 16 amino acids. The DNA of the CDR3 is TGCGCCAGCAGCTCTGGCTCAGGGGGTTCGAACACTGAAGCTTTCTTT. Its protein product is CASSSGSGGSNTEAFF.

The chain carries TRBV19 and TRBJ1-1; 8 bases align to TRBD1. This CDR3 spans 15 amino acids. The germline CDR1 and CDR2 sequences are LNHDA and SQIVND (reference sequence). J gave up 5 bases and V 5 bases, and 10 bases lay outside the gene matches. CDR3 coding DNA: TGTGCCAGTAGTCGGGACCGGGACAGGAGAACTGAAGCTTTCTTT. Amino acid sequence: CASSRDRDRRTEAFF.

The V and J genes are TRBV19 and TRBJ1-5, with D tentatively TRBD1 (5 bases). Per germline, CDR1 LNHDA and CDR2 SQIVND (reference sequence). V shed 8 bases and J shed 5 bases, with 22 bases lying between them. The CDR3 totals 16 residues. The CDR3 DNA follows: TGTGCCAGTCAGTATGGGGGGAGGATAGCCTATCAGCCCCAGCATTTT. Residues: CASQYGGRIAYQPQHF.

The gene calls are TRBV7-9 and TRBJ2-1; 9 positions agree with TRBD2. The germline V gene encodes CDR1 SEHNR and CDR2 FQNEAQ (reference sequence). CDR3 length: 13 amino acids. The V and J ends lost 8 bases and 4 bases, in that order; junction bases with no gene match: 3. CDR3 sequence reads: CASQTSGYNEQFF. CDR3 bases: TGTGCCAGCCAAACTAGCGGGTACAATGAGCAGTTCTTC.

The chain joins TRBV2 to TRBJ1-2; D is ambiguous. The CDR3 is made up of 15 amino acids. The V and J ends lost 2 bases and 2 bases respectively, with 12 bases between them. Germline values: CDR1 SNHLY, CDR2 FYNNEI. CDR3: CASSENSGSNYGYTF. In DNA, the CDR3 is TGTGCCAGCAGTGAAAATTCGGGGTCGAACTATGGCTACACCTTC.

The V gene is TRBV25-1, the J gene TRBJ2-5; TRBD2 matches 8 bases. Germline assignment: CDR1 MGHDK and CDR2 SYGVNS. The CDR3 is 17 residues long. V lost 3 bases to trimming and J lost 5 bases; unmatched junction nucleotides: 14. CDR3 in amino acids: CASSDRPLGLAGETQYF. For the CDR3, the DNA is TGTGCCAGCAGTGATCGCCCTCTCGGACTAGCCGGGGAGACCCAGTACTTC.

The rearrangement joins TRBV19 to TRBJ2-3; tentatively, D is TRBD2 (5 bases). Trimming took 0 bases from V and 0 from J, leaving 13 bases between them. This CDR3 is built from 17 residues. Germline CDR1 is LNHDA and CDR2 is SQIVND (reference sequence). The CDR3 spells CASSIDGRRTSTDTQYF. As DNA, the CDR3 is TGTGCCAGTAGTATAGATGGTCGGCGGACTAGCACAGATACGCAGTATTTT.

The chain has TRBV30 and TRBJ1-4; D is unresolved. Trimming removed 5 bases from V and 5 bases from J, with 9 bases in between. This CDR3 spans 12 amino acids. CDR1 GTSNPN and CDR2 SVGIG come from the germline V gene (reference sequence). CDR3 nucleotides: TGTGCCTGGTCTCCCGTCAATGAAAAACTGTTTTTT. It yields the protein CAWSPVNEKLFF.

V and J are TRBV7-2 and TRBJ2-5, with D perhaps matching TRBD2 (6 bases). There are 15 residues in the CDR3. Germline loops: CDR1 SGHTA, CDR2 FQGNSA. V lost 6 bases and J lost 4, with 18 bases in between. In nucleotides, the CDR3 is TGTGCCAGCAGTCGGGGACGACTAGTTGGAGAGACCCAGTACTTC. Its translation: CASSRGRLVGETQYF.

This chain connects TRBV11-3 to TRBJ2-5; tentatively, D is TRBD2 (6 bases). The CDR3 is 14 residues long. Germline CDR1 SGHNT, CDR2 YENEEA. The ends were cut back, 3 bases at V and 4 bases at J, with 12 bases in the middle. CDR3 DNA: TGTGCCAGCAGCTTGCGAACGGGAGTAGAGACCCAGTACTTC. Protein sequence: CASSLRTGVETQYF.

The V gene is TRBV13, the J gene TRBJ2-7; D perhaps matches TRBD2 (5 bases). Germline CDR1 and CDR2: PRHDT and FYEKMQ (reference sequence). With 0 bases removed from V and 4 bases from J, the gap between germline ends came to 13 bases. The CDR3 totals 15 residues. CDR3 DNA: TGTGCCAGCAGCTTAGGCCTCGGAGGTGGTTACGAGCAGTACGTC. It codes for CASSLGLGGGYEQYV.

The rearrangement uses TRBV5-1 and TRBJ2-3, with 11 bases aligning to TRBD2. CDR1 SGHRS and CDR2 YFSETQ come from the germline V gene. The CDR3 runs to 17 residues. Germline trimming cut 4 bases from V and 4 bases from J; bases unmatched to any gene: 11. The CDR3 region has the DNA TGCGCCAGCAGCCCGGTAATAGCGGGAGGGCCCTCAGATACGCAGTATTTT. This encodes CASSPVIAGGPSDTQYF.